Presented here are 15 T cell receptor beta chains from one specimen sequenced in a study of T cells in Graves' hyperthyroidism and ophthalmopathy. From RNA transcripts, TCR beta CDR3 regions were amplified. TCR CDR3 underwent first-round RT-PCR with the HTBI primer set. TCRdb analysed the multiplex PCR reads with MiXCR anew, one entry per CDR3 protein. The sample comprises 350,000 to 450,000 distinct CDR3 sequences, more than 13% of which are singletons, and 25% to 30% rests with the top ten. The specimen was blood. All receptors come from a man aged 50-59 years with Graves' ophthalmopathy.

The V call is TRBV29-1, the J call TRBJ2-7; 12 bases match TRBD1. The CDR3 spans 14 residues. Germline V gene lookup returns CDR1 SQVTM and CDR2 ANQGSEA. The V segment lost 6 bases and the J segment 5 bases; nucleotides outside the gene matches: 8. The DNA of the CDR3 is TGCAGCGTAGTGAACCGGGACAGGGGGCACGAGCAGTACTTC. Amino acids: CSVVNRDRGHEQYF.

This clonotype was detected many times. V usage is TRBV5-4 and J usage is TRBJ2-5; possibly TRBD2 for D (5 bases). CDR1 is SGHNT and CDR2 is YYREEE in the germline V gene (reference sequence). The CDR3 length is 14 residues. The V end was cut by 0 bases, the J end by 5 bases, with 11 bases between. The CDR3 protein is CASSLAWEKETQYF. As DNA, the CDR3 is TGTGCCAGCAGCTTGGCCTGGGAGAAGGAGACCCAGTACTTC.

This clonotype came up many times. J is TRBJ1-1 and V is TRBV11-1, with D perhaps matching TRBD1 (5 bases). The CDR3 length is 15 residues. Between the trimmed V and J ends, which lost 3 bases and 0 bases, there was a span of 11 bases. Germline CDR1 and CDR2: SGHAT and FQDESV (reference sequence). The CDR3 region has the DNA TGTGCCAGCAGCTTTTCCGGGACGGTGAACACTGAAGCTTTCTTT. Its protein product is CASSFSGTVNTEAFF.

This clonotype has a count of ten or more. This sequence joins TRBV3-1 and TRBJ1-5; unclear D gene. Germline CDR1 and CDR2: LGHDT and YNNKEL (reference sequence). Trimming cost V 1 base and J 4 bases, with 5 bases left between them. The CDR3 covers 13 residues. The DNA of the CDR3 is TGTGCCAGCAGCCAAGGTGGGAATCAGCCCCAGCATTTT. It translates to CASSQGGNQPQHF.

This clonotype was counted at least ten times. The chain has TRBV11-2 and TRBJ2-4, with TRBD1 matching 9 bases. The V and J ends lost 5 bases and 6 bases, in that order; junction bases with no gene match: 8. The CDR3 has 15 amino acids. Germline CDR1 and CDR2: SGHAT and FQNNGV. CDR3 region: CASSHSGQGRNIQYF. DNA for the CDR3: TGTGCCAGCAGCCATTCGGGACAGGGAAGAAACATTCAGTACTTC.

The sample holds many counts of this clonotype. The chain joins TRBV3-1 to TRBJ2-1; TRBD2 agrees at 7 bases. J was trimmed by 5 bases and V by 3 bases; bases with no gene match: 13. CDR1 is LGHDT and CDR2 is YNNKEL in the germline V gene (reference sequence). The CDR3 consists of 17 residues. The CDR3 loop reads CASSHRGGGSPHNEQFF. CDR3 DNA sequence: TGTGCCAGCAGCCACCGGGGTGGCGGGAGCCCGCACAATGAGCAGTTCTTC.

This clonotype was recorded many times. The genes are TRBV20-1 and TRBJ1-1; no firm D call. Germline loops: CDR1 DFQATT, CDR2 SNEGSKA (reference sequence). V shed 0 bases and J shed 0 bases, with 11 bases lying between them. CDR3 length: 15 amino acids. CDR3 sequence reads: CSARDREGMNTEAFF. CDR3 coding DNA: TGCAGTGCTAGAGATCGGGAGGGTATGAACACTGAAGCTTTCTTT.

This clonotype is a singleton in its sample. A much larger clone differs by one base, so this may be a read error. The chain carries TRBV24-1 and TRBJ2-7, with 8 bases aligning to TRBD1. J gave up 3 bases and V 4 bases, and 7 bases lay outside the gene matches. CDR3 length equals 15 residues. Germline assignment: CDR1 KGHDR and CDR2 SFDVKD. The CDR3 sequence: CATSESSTGDYEQYF. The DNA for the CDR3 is TGTGCCACCAGTGAATCCTCGACAGGGGACTACGAGCAGTACTTC.

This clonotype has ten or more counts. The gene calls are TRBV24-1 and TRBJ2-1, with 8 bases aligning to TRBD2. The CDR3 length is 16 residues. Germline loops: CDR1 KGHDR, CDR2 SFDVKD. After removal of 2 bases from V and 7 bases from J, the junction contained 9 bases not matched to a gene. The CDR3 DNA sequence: TGTGCCACCAGTGATTCAGCGGGAGAGCGTTTGAATGAGCAGTTCTTC. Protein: CATSDSAGERLNEQFF.

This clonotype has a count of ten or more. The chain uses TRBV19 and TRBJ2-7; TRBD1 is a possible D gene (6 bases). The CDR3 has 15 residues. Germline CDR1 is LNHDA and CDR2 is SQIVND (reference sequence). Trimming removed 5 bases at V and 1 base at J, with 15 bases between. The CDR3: CASSELGQPSYEQYF. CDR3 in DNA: TGTGCCAGTAGTGAGCTCGGACAGCCGTCCTACGAGCAGTACTTC.

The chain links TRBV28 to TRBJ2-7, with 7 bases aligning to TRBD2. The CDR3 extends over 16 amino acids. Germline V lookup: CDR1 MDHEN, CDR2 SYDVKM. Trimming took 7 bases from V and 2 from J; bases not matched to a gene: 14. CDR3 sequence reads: CASNHPAREETYEQYF. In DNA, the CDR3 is TGTGCCAGCAACCACCCTGCCCGGGAGGAGACCTACGAGCAGTACTTC.

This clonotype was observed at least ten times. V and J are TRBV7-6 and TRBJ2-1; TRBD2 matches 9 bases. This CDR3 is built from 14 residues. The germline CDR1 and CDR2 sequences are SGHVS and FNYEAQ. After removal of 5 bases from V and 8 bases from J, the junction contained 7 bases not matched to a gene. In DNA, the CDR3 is TGTGCCAGCAGCCTTAGCGGGAGCGGCGATGAGCAGTTCTTC. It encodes CASSLSGSGDEQFF.

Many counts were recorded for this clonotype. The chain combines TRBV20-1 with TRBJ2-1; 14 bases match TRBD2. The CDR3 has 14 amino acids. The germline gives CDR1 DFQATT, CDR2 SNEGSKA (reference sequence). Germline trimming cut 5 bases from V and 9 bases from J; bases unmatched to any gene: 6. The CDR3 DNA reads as TGCAGTGCTTCGACTAGCGGGAGGGCCATTGAGCAGTTCTTC. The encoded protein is CSASTSGRAIEQFF.

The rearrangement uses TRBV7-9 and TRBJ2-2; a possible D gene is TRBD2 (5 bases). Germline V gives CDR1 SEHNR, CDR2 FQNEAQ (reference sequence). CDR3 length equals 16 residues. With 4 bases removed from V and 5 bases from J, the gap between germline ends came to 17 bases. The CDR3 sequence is CASSSLQTERTGELFF. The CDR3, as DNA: TGTGCCAGCAGCTCACTACAGACTGAGCGGACCGGGGAGCTGTTTTTT.

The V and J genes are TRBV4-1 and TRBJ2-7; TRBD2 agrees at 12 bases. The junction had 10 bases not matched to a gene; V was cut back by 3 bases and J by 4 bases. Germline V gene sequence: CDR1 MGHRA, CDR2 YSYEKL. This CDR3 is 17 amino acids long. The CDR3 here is CASSHRTSGERGYEQYF. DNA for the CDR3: TGCGCCAGCAGCCATAGGACTAGCGGGGAAAGAGGGTACGAGCAGTACTTC.